This T cell receptor beta chain came from a study of shared clonotypes between healthy human individuals. Overall study results and limits: Large depth notwithstanding, sorted-subset sequencing proved incomplete by rarefaction. Sharing across four donors was highest in naive CD4 (roughly 5%) and lowest in memory CD8 (0.4%).

Investigators spread the genomic DNA of each subset evenly over several immunoSEQ plates. Assay: immunoSEQ multiplex PCR; the TCRdb copy retains only in-frame clones and omits some. The sample shows around 510,000 clones, 95% to 96% of them seen only once. A remark on this clone: The antigen is unknown.

Donors were Caucasian adults residing in Nashville, Tennessee, USA. The V end was cut by 1 base, the J end by 4 bases, with 13 bases between. Germline V gene sequence: CDR1 MGHRA, CDR2 YSYEKL. The CDR3 has 15 amino acids. The rearrangement joins TRBV4-1 to TRBJ1-2; no definite D call. The source of this sequence is a woman aged 25 to 39 in good health. The sample consisted of naive CD4+ T cells sorted from blood. Noted subset: CD45RA+ positively selected. CDR3 DNA: TGCGCCAGCAGCCAAGCGGCCGGGTTCGGCTATGGCTACACCTTC. Translating gives CASSQAAGFGYGYTF.